This T cell receptor (beta chain) is from a study of PD-L1 blockade in urothelial cancer. About the research overall: Patients went on atezolizumab in the mid-2010s, receiving 1,200 mg intravenously every 3 weeks. Males with urothelial cancer arising in the bladder constituted twenty-five of the 29 patients.

Per the germline V gene, CDR1 is SGHAT and CDR2 is FQNNGV. The ends were cut back, 7 bases at V and 2 bases at J, with 8 bases in the middle. This CDR3 contains 12 residues. Generated by immunoSEQ multiplex PCR, the TCRdb table keeps only in-frame clones and is missing some. The repertoire holds approximately 100,000 clones, around 85% seen once, with 2% to 3% in the top ten. The V gene is TRBV11-2, the J gene TRBJ2-5; D unresolved. The sequence derives from a middle-aged man with urothelial cancer. Sample: PBMCs, taken around atezolizumab (anti-PD-L1) treatment. The CDR3 nucleotides are TGTGCCAGCACCCACTCTCAAGAGACCCAGTACTTC. Translated: CASTHSQETQYF.